The clone carrying this T cell receptor (beta chain) came up a few times. What it binds is unknown. J was trimmed by 1 base and V by 5 bases; bases with no gene match: 6. This CDR3 is built from 15 residues. Germline-derived CDR1 and CDR2 are MNHEY and SMNVEV (reference sequence). Sequencing targeted expressed TCRB transcripts, as all isolated RNA had been reverse transcribed. Using immunoSEQ multiplex PCR, the repertoire was profiled, and TCRdb retains in-frame clones only, with some absent. The sample comprises fewer than 200,000 clones, 10% to 15% of which are singletons, and 0.6% to 0.8% rests with the top ten. This specimen belongs to a study of beta chain features in type 1 diabetes. Whole-study findings and limits: Any HLA type influence on TCRB rearrangement was left unresolved here.

The rearrangement uses TRBV27 and TRBJ1-1; 8 bases match TRBD1. The clonotype originates from a woman aged 18-35 years in good health. Sequenced input: central memory CD4+ T cells from blood. The CDR3 reads CASSPQTGANTEAFF. The DNA for the CDR3 is TGTGCCAGCAGTCCACAGACAGGGGCGAACACTGAAGCTTTCTTT.